This T cell receptor (beta chain) was sequenced for a study of shared clonotypes between healthy human individuals. Findings and caveats of the study: Donor clonotype sharing was expected to depend on sequencing depth.

Only in-frame clones appear in the TCRdb table, and some are missing; sequencing was by immunoSEQ multiplex PCR. The table records roughly 2.1 million clones, roughly 91% of them present only once. Of note for this clone: Its antigen is not identified.

The CDR3 loop spans 17 amino acids. In germline, CDR1 is ENHRY, CDR2 SYGVKD. The V end was cut by 10 bases, the J end by 5 bases, with 27 bases between. CD45RO-negative, CCR7-selected cells formed the naive CD8 fraction, which excluded terminally differentiated effector memory CD45RA+ cells. The sequencing input was naive CD8+ T cells from PBMCs. This TCR was recovered from a man aged 18 to 35 in good health. Some clones in this sample may be carry-over from other donors' samples. This chain connects TRBV10-3 to TRBJ1-5; a possible D gene is TRBD1 (6 bases). CDR3 residues: CATGLSGGEVRDQPQHF. The CDR3 DNA sequence: TGTGCCACTGGACTTTCGGGGGGCGAGGTGCGTGATCAGCCCCAGCATTTT.